Shown below are 17 T cell receptor beta chains from a single sample sequenced in a study of long-term antiretroviral therapy in people with HIV. At survey level, the immunoSEQ assay was run in its v3.0 version. Libraries were prepared by immunoSEQ multiplex PCR; TCRdb keeps only in-frame clonotypes and omits some of them. The table lists 15,000 to 20,000 clones, about 81% of them singletons, with around 8.3% in the top ten. Here the sequenced sample was unsorted PBMCs, taken 0.3 years after starting antiretroviral therapy. Every receptor here comes from a man aged 18 to 29 with HIV.

V gene TRBV5-1 combines with J gene TRBJ1-2; D gene uncertain. V was shortened by 3 bases and J by 6 bases, with 12 bases between the two germline ends. CDR3 length equals 13 residues. Per germline, CDR1 SGHRS and CDR2 YFSETQ. CDR3 bases: TGCGCCAGCAGCTCACTAACTAAAGATGGCTACACCTTC. Its translation: CASSSLTKDGYTF.

The chain recombines TRBV5-6 with TRBJ2-1; a weak D match, TRBD2 (5 bases). Germline V gives CDR1 SGHDT, CDR2 YYEEEE. CDR3 size: 17 residues. V lost 4 bases and J 1 base, leaving 18 bases between the germline ends. The CDR3 reads CASSDYGPAGSYNEQFF. In DNA form, the CDR3 reads TGTGCCAGCAGCGACTACGGGCCCGCAGGTTCCTACAATGAGCAGTTCTTC.

This sequence joins TRBV5-1 and TRBJ2-2; 7 nucleotides line up with TRBD2. J gave up 4 bases and V 4 bases, and 7 bases lay outside the gene matches. Germline V gene lookup returns CDR1 SGHRS and CDR2 YFSETQ. This CDR3 has 15 residues. CDR3 amino acids: CASSPGLLTTGELFF. Here the CDR3 DNA reads TGCGCCAGCAGCCCGGGACTACTTACCACCGGGGAGCTGTTTTTT.

This chain connects TRBV28 to TRBJ1-1; D uncertain. The CDR3 runs 14 residues. Germline CDR1 reads MDHEN; CDR2 reads SYDVKM. V gave up 7 bases and J gave up 0 bases, with 12 bases separating them. This chain's CDR3 is CASNGGEMNTEAFF. The CDR3 region has the DNA TGTGCCAGCAACGGCGGGGAGATGAACACTGAAGCTTTCTTT.

This clone was seen more than once but under ten times. The CDR3 reads CASSDSAGHLAEQFF. CDR3 DNA sequence: TGTGCCAGCAGTGACTCGGCAGGGCATCTAGCTGAGCAGTTCTTC. This rearrangement joins TRBV6-4 to TRBJ2-1; tentatively, D is TRBD1 or TRBD2 (5 bases each). Per germline, CDR1 MRHNA and CDR2 SNTAGT. The ends were cut back, 0 bases at V and 9 bases at J, with 15 bases in the middle. CDR3 length: 15 residues.

CDR3 bases: TGTGCCAGCAGCCTCTTACCGGGACAGGGCTTCGGAGGCTACACCTTC. Translated: CASSLLPGQGFGGYTF. V usage is TRBV7-3 and J usage is TRBJ1-2, with 9 nucleotides matching TRBD1. Germline V gene sequence: CDR1 SGHTA, CDR2 FQGTGA. After removal of 5 bases from V and 8 bases from J, the junction contained 15 bases not matched to a gene. CDR3 length: 16 amino acids.

The chain employs TRBV29-1 and TRBJ2-2; D assignment may be TRBD1 or TRBD2 (7 bases each). Germline CDR1 is SQVTM and CDR2 is ANQGSEA. The CDR3 consists of 15 residues. The germline V and J ends were trimmed by 3 bases and 0 bases, with 11 bases remaining between them. The CDR3 nucleotides are TGCAGCGTTGAGGGGAGGGGGCCGAACACCGGGGAGCTGTTTTTT. It yields the protein CSVEGRGPNTGELFF.

The rearrangement joins TRBV5-4 to TRBJ1-2; D ambiguous. This CDR3 is 16 amino acids long. Per germline, CDR1 SGHNT and CDR2 YYREEE (reference sequence). With 1 base removed from V and 4 bases from J, the gap between germline ends came to 17 bases. As DNA, the CDR3 is TGTGCCAGCAGCTTGTCTAAAATACAGCCTACCTATGGCTACACCTTC. Residues: CASSLSKIQPTYGYTF. Looking up the rest from reference TRBV5-4 and TRBJ1-2 gives the full variable domain: ETGVTQSPTHLIKTRGQQVTLRCSSQSGHNTVSWYQQALGQGPQFIFQYYREEENGRGNFPPRFSGLQFPNYSSELNVNALELDDSALYLCASSLSKIQPTYGYTFGSGTRLTVV.

The chain recombines TRBV27 with TRBJ2-5; D is unresolved. Trimming stripped 7 bases from V and 1 base from J, with 10 bases between. CDR1 and CDR2 from the germline V gene are MNHEY and SMNVEV (reference sequence). The CDR3 loop spans 13 amino acids. The CDR3 spells CASNSHGQETQYF. Here the CDR3 DNA reads TGTGCCAGCAACTCTCACGGCCAAGAGACCCAGTACTTC.

The chain has TRBV9 and TRBJ2-5; D possibly corresponds to TRBD1 (5 bases). Trimming removed 0 bases at V and 2 bases at J, with 11 bases between. There are 15 residues in the CDR3. Germline CDR1 SGDLS, CDR2 YYNGEE. The CDR3: CASSVAGTGQETQYF. The CDR3 region has the DNA TGTGCCAGCAGCGTAGCTGGCACAGGTCAAGAGACCCAGTACTTC.

The CDR3 protein is CASSELAGSYNEQFF. CDR3 coding DNA: TGTGCCAGCAGTGAACTAGCGGGCTCCTACAATGAGCAGTTCTTC. The chain employs TRBV6-1 and TRBJ2-1, with 8 bases lining up with TRBD2. Germline CDR1 reads MNHNS; CDR2 reads SASEGT. The CDR3 is made up of 15 amino acids. After removal of 2 bases from V and 0 bases from J, the junction contained 0 bases not matched to a gene.

In its sample, this clone was seen once. This chain uses TRBV5-1 with TRBJ2-2, with TRBD2 matching over 7 bases. CDR3 length equals 17 residues. The V segment lost 0 bases and the J segment 1 base; nucleotides outside the gene matches: 6. Germline assignment: CDR1 SGHRS and CDR2 YFSETQ. The CDR3 is CASSLVPSGGNTGELFF. The CDR3 DNA reads TGCGCCAGCAGCTTGGTCCCTAGCGGAGGGAACACCGGGGAGCTGTTTTTT.

J is TRBJ1-4 and V is TRBV28, with TRBD1 matching over 8 bases. CDR3 length equals 14 residues. V trimming: 8 bases; J trimming: 7 bases; junction bases outside the gene matches: 9. Germline loops: CDR1 MDHEN, CDR2 SYDVKM. CDR3 DNA sequence: TGTGCCAGCTTCCAGACAGGGGCGGCTGAAAAACTGTTTTTT. It specifies CASFQTGAAEKLFF.

The chain is built from TRBV6-5 and TRBJ1-1; 9 bases fit TRBD1. V gave up 2 bases and J gave up 6 bases; unmatched junction bases: 1. Germline CDR1 is MNHEY and CDR2 is SVGAGI. The CDR3 length is 13 residues. The CDR3 loop reads CASSYDRGAEAFF. CDR3 coding DNA: TGTGCCAGCAGTTACGACAGGGGGGCTGAAGCTTTCTTT.

The chain employs TRBV5-6 and TRBJ2-4; D remains unclear. Germline V CDR1 and CDR2: SGHDT, YYEEEE. V lost 4 bases and J 0 bases, leaving 5 bases between the germline ends. CDR3 length: 13 residues. For the CDR3, the DNA is TGTGCCAGCAGCCTGGTAGCCAAAAACATTCAGTACTTC. Residues: CASSLVAKNIQYF.

V usage is TRBV11-2 and J usage is TRBJ1-1; D remains unclear. This CDR3 contains 16 residues. CDR1 is SGHAT, CDR2 FQNNGV, per germline. V was trimmed by 1 base and J by 4 bases, leaving 16 bases between them. The DNA of the CDR3 is TGTGCCAGCAGCTTAGTTGAGTCCCCTTGGGGCACTGAAGCTTTCTTT. Amino acid sequence: CASSLVESPWGTEAFF.

The CDR3 protein is CASSYERGYSNQPQHF. CDR3 nucleotide sequence: TGTGCCAGCAGTTATGAGAGGGGCTATAGCAATCAGCCCCAGCATTTT. The rearrangement uses TRBV6-6 and TRBJ1-5; tentatively, D is TRBD1 (5 bases). V was pared by 3 bases and J by 0 bases, with 12 bases between. This CDR3 comprises 16 residues. From germline, CDR1 is MNHNY and CDR2 SVGAGI (reference sequence).